The next 8 T cell receptor beta chains were all read from a single sample in a study of breast tumors, draining lymph nodes, adjacent tissues. In TCRdb, the multiplex PCR reads were re-called with MiXCR into one record per CDR3 protein. The sample lists about 35,000 distinct CDR3 sequences, 30% to 45% seen once, with approximately 11% in the top ten. The sequenced material came from breast tumor tissue. All receptors derive from a female donor with breast cancer. Some clones in this sample may be carry-over from other donors' samples.

The chain uses TRBV9 and TRBJ2-3; D is unresolved. The germline V gene has CDR1 SGDLS and CDR2 YYNGEE. V was trimmed by 7 bases and J by 5 bases, leaving 8 bases between them. The CDR3 is 11 amino acids. CDR3 loop: CASHQVDTQYF. DNA of the CDR3: TGTGCCAGCCACCAGGTAGATACGCAGTATTTT.

V gene TRBV7-9 combines with J gene TRBJ1-4; TRBD1 might be the D (5 bases). The CDR3 totals 13 residues. Between the trimmed V and J ends, which lost 5 bases and 8 bases, there was a span of 12 bases. Germline V lookup: CDR1 SEHNR, CDR2 FQNEAQ (reference sequence). CDR3 DNA sequence: TGTGCCAGCAGCCTCGGGGCACTGGAAAAACTGTTTTTT. Its protein is CASSLGALEKLFF.

This clonotype showed up many times. The rearrangement uses TRBV6-1 and TRBJ2-1; 11 bases line up with TRBD1. There are 15 residues in the CDR3. J was trimmed by 7 bases and V by 4 bases; bases with no gene match: 6. CDR1 is MNHNS, CDR2 SASEGT, per germline. The CDR3 DNA reads as TGTGCCAGCAGTGGGGGACAGGGGGATGTAAATGAGCAGTTCTTC. It translates to CASSGGQGDVNEQFF.

The chain carries TRBV5-5 and TRBJ2-2; TRBD1 matches 8 bases. J lost 1 base, V lost 4 bases, and 6 bases had no gene match. The CDR3 is 16 amino acids. Germline CDR1 reads SGHKS; CDR2 reads YYEKEE (reference sequence). The chain's CDR3 is CASSPTGGWNTGELFF. The CDR3 DNA is TGTGCCAGCAGCCCAACAGGGGGGTGGAACACCGGGGAGCTGTTTTTT.

This clonotype was seen repeatedly, ten times or more. The chain carries TRBV6-6 and TRBJ2-1; TRBD1 matches at 7 bases. This CDR3 spans 13 amino acids. Germline V gene data show CDR1 as MNHNY and CDR2 as SVGAGI (reference sequence). J lost 8 bases, V lost 4 bases, and 5 bases had no gene match. The CDR3: CASSSNRGDEQFF. The CDR3 coding sequence is TGTGCCAGCAGTTCAAACAGGGGAGATGAGCAGTTCTTC.

This clonotype came up many times. The chain couples TRBV30 to TRBJ1-2; D is unresolved. Germline V gene data show CDR1 as GTSNPN and CDR2 as SVGIG (reference sequence). The CDR3 is made up of 13 amino acids. Trimming left V 0 bases short and J 4 bases short, with 9 bases between. CDR3: CAWSVSSPYGYTF. The CDR3 nucleotides read TGTGCCTGGAGTGTAAGTTCCCCCTATGGCTACACCTTC.

This clonotype is large. The chain uses TRBV7-2 and TRBJ2-7; 8 positions match TRBD1. This CDR3 has 15 amino acids. V shed 7 bases, J shed 6 bases, and the junction held 14 bases outside the gene matches. Germline V gives CDR1 SGHTA, CDR2 FQGNSA. This CDR3 is CASTLPDRGYAEQYF. The CDR3 DNA is TGTGCCAGCACCCTTCCCGACAGGGGCTATGCCGAGCAGTACTTC.

The rearrangement uses TRBV5-1 and TRBJ2-5, with 12 bases aligning to TRBD1. The CDR3 runs to 15 residues. V was pared by 4 bases and J by 4 bases, with 5 bases of the junction left unmatched. Germline CDR1 and CDR2: SGHRS and YFSETQ. For the CDR3, the DNA is TGCGCCAGCAGCGGGGGACAGGGGGCTCTAGAGACCCAGTACTTC. The encoded protein is CASSGGQGALETQYF.